The T cell receptor (beta chain) described here comes from a study of naive and memory T cell subsets. Whole-study results and caveats: Between naive and memory subsets, TCR abundance power law exponents differed.

The length of the CDR3 is 15 residues. The germline gives CDR1 SNHLY, CDR2 FYNNEI. V lost 6 bases and J lost 0, with 11 bases in between. As regards this clonotype: Its target is unknown.

Both TRBC1 and TRBC2 were covered by a beta constant-region primer of two equimolar oligonucleotides. A 12-nucleotide UMI and the SP2 primer were added to the cDNA 3' end by oligonucleotide ligation. Nested alpha and beta constant-region primers with the SP2 primer drove four PCR rounds on ligated cDNA. TCRdb used MiXCR to reprocess the UMI-ligation and nested PCR reads, holding one entry per CDR3 protein. Of 32,000 or so distinct CDR3 sequences listed, about an eighth were seen once; the top ten hold under 25%. Cells stained for CD3, CD4, CD8, CD45RA, CD27 and viability were sorted into four CD45RA/CD27 subsets.

Source material: effector memory CD4+ T cells from blood. Subset here: effector memory, CD45RA- CD27-. The chain is built from TRBV2 and TRBJ2-2, with a tentative D call TRBD2 (6 bases). This clonotype was obtained from a human donor in good health. CDR3 sequence reads: CASRREVANTGELFF. The DNA for the CDR3 is TGTGCCAGCAGGAGGGAGGTCGCGAACACCGGGGAGCTGTTTTTT.